The 23 T cell receptor beta chains below all came from one sample that was sequenced in a study of T cells expressing NK-cell markers. Reprocessing the 5' RACE reads, TCRdb reports a single entry for every CDR3 protein and omits DNA. This listing includes about 180,000 distinct CDR3 sequences. Sample: blood T cells: a sorted CD56 or NKG2C T cell subset, CD4+ or CD8+ T cells, or bulk PBMC T cells (not recorded which). The receptors originated from a man aged 18-69 years in good health.

The rearrangement uses TRBV7-9 and TRBJ2-3. CDR3 length: 16 amino acids. The germline V gene encodes CDR1 SEHNR and CDR2 FQNEAQ (reference sequence). This chain's CDR3 is CASSSKRDSPTDTQYF.

CDR3 loop: CASSLVYGTPNTEAFF. The V and J genes are TRBV12-3 or TRBV12-4 and TRBJ1-1. The CDR3 has 16 amino acids.

The V and J genes are TRBV28 and TRBJ1-3. Germline CDR1 is MDHEN and CDR2 is SYDVKM. This CDR3 has 15 amino acids. CDR3 region: CASSPSWSSGNTIYF.

The chain has TRBV5-4 and TRBJ1-5; the D call of TRBD1 rests on TCRdb alone, since no DNA is present to check it. This CDR3 has 14 amino acids. Germline-derived CDR1 and CDR2 are SGHNT and YYREEE (reference sequence). CDR3 region: CASSLRPGNQPQHF.

The chain couples TRBV2 to TRBJ2-5; TCRdb picks TRBD1, but there is no DNA to check that call. The CDR3 loop spans 15 amino acids. Germline CDR1 and CDR2: SNHLY and FYNNEI. CDR3: CASSVWRTVQETQYF. Supplemented by reference TRBV2 and TRBJ2-5, the full variable domain reads EPEVTQTPSHQVTQMGQEVILRCVPISNHLYFYWYRQILGQKVEFLVSFYNNEISEKSEIFDDQFSVERPDGSNFTLKIRSTKLEDSAMYFCASSVWRTVQETQYFGPGTRLLVL.

This chain's CDR3 is CASSVRDRGQEGTEAFF. The J gene is TRBJ1-1, the V gene TRBV7-6; there is no DNA to check the TCRdb D call of TRBD1. Germline lookup yields CDR1 SGHVS and CDR2 FNYEAQ. The CDR3 length is 17 residues.

The V gene is TRBV4-2, the J gene TRBJ2-2. Germline CDR1 and CDR2: LGHNA and YNFKEQ. The CDR3 runs to 12 residues. The CDR3 here is CASSQGSGELFF.

This chain joins TRBV28 and TRBJ1-2; TCRdb's D gene call, TRBD1, goes unchecked for lack of DNA. This CDR3 contains 16 residues. Germline lookup yields CDR1 MDHEN and CDR2 SYDVKM. This CDR3 is CASSLPGPTGTYGYTF.

V is TRBV20-1 and J is TRBJ2-7; TCRdb outputs TRBD1, but without DNA this stays unchecked. The CDR3 has 15 amino acids. The germline CDR1 and CDR2 sequences are DFQATT and SNEGSKA (reference sequence). CDR3 protein: CSARTGTGDAYEQYF.

The V gene is TRBV11-2, the J gene TRBJ1-4; TCRdb's D gene call, TRBD1, goes unchecked for lack of DNA. This CDR3 has 17 amino acids. Looked up from germline, CDR1 is SGHAT and CDR2 is FQNNGV. CDR3 amino acids: CASSLSGQGRTNEKLFF.

V usage is TRBV3-1 and J usage is TRBJ1-2. Germline lookup yields CDR1 LGHDT and CDR2 YNNKEL (reference sequence). The CDR3 covers 13 residues. Here the CDR3 reads CASSQDRVDGYTF.

This rearrangement joins TRBV6-1 to TRBJ2-7; there is no DNA to check the TCRdb D call of TRBD2. The CDR3 is 14 amino acids. Germline CDR1 MNHNS, CDR2 SASEGT. The CDR3 region is CASRGREKTYEQYF.

V and J are TRBV12-3 or TRBV12-4 and TRBJ2-4; the D call from TCRdb, TRBD1, cannot be confirmed without DNA. This CDR3 has 14 residues. CDR3 protein: CASSLSGGKNIQYF.

The J gene is TRBJ1-2, the V gene TRBV19; the TRBD1 assignment by TCRdb is unverifiable without DNA. CDR1 and CDR2 from the germline V gene are LNHDA and SQIVND (reference sequence). The CDR3 contains 13 residues. The CDR3 sequence is CASSIADRDGYTF.

This chain connects TRBV20-1 to TRBJ2-2. The CDR3 contains 14 residues. Germline V gene data show CDR1 as DFQATT and CDR2 as SNEGSKA (reference sequence). The CDR3 protein is CSARLAGRTGELFF.

The chain is built from TRBV20-1 and TRBJ2-7; the D gene TCRdb calls, TRBD1, cannot be checked with no DNA. This CDR3 spans 16 amino acids. CDR1 is DFQATT and CDR2 is SNEGSKA in the germline V gene (reference sequence). CDR3 protein: CSAQTGGTGSTYEQYF.

The chain employs TRBV5-4 and TRBJ2-2. The V gene's germline CDR1 is SGHNT and CDR2 YYREEE (reference sequence). This CDR3 is built from 13 residues. The CDR3 region is CASSWQVTGELFF.

The chain recombines TRBV7-9 with TRBJ2-3; TCRdb's D gene call, TRBD2, goes unchecked for lack of DNA. The germline V gene has CDR1 SEHNR and CDR2 FQNEAQ (reference sequence). The CDR3 length is 16 residues. The CDR3 here is CASSAELAGRTDTQYF.

This sequence joins TRBV20-1 and TRBJ2-3. The CDR3 loop spans 14 amino acids. Germline V lookup: CDR1 DFQATT, CDR2 SNEGSKA (reference sequence). The CDR3 here is CSATSRLAADTQYF.

V and J are TRBV2 and TRBJ2-3; TCRdb names TRBD1, which stays unverified in the absence of DNA. In germline, CDR1 is SNHLY, CDR2 FYNNEI. The CDR3 spans 14 residues. CDR3 amino acids: CASRPGQGTDTQYF.

V usage is TRBV19 and J usage is TRBJ1-2; TCRdb returns TRBD1, unconfirmable since there is no DNA. CDR3 size: 15 residues. Germline V gene lookup returns CDR1 LNHDA and CDR2 SQIVND (reference sequence). CDR3 sequence reads: CASSSRDRLFYGYTF.

This rearrangement joins TRBV7-9 to TRBJ1-1; TCRdb selects TRBD1, and the lack of DNA leaves this call unchecked. Germline CDR1 reads SEHNR; CDR2 reads FQNEAQ (reference sequence). The CDR3 is 12 residues long. The CDR3 reads CASNLPGAEAFF.

This sequence joins TRBV13 and TRBJ2-3; TCRdb picks TRBD2, but there is no DNA to check that call. The CDR3 sequence is 15 residues long. Germline values: CDR1 PRHDT, CDR2 FYEKMQ (reference sequence). The CDR3: CASSPSGGRTDTQYF.